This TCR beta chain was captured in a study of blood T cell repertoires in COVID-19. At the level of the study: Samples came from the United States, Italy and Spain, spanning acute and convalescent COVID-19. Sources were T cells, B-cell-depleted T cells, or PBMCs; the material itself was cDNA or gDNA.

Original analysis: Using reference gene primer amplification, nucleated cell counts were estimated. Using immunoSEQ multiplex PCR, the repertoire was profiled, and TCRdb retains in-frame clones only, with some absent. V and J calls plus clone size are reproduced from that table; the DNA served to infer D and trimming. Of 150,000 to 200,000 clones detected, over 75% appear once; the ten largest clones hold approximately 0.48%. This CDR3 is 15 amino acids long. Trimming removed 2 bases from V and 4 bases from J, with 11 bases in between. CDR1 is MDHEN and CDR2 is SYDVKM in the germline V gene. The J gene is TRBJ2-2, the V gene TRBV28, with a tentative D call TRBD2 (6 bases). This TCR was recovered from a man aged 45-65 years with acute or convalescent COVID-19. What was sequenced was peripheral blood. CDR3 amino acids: CASSLGGESTGELFF. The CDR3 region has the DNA TGTGCCAGCAGTTTAGGCGGGGAAAGCACCGGGGAGCTGTTTTTT.